This T cell receptor (beta chain) was retrieved from a study of shared clonotypes between healthy human individuals (dated by TCRdb to the early 2020s). About the full investigation: The cohort comprised a couple of women and a few men aged 18 to 49 years. Between about 0.9 and 8.9 billion PBMCs per donor were obtained by leukapheresis. To estimate repertoire size and how much clonotypes are shared between individuals, the study performed deep sequencing of blood TCR repertoires from roughly five healthy adults. Different laboratories and diverse techniques were used to prepare libraries and sequence TCR repertoires, to increase sequencing depth and limit assay-specific biases. For each donor, three plates each were used for CD4 naive and CD4 memory, two plates were used for CD8 naive, and one plate was used for CD8 memory.

Donors were healthy HIV-negative adults with no recently reported acute infections or vaccinations. Only Caucasian adults living in Nashville, Tennessee, USA were represented among the donors. Magnetic negative selection was used to enrich CD4+ T cells, after which naive cells were positively selected on CD45RA and the negative fraction became the memory subset. Blood was collected by leukapheresis, and PBMCs were isolated by Ficoll-Histopaque density gradient centrifugation and then cryopreserved in liquid nitrogen vapor phase. Analytical flow cytometry was used to check the purity and quantity of each magnetically sorted T cell population. Each sorted fraction had its genomic DNA isolated and then quantified by UV absorbance on a Nanodrop 2000c. TCR CDR3 regions were amplified from genomic DNA by multiplex PCR using the deep immunoSEQ assay. Extracted genomic DNA from each cell subset was spread evenly across all wells of several immunoSEQ 96-well plates, with each plate serving as a replicate. For sorted subsets, 200 to 250 ng genomic DNA, equal to some 28,000 T cell genomes, was loaded into each replicate PCR. Purified libraries were measured with a Qubit 3.0 fluorometer, size-checked on a Bioanalyzer 2100, and measured again with the KAPA Library Quantification kit. A separate single-read 150-cycle Illumina NextSeq 550 flow cell was used to sequence each immunoSEQ 96-well plate. Per the original workflow: Because the immunoSEQ output held only junctional sequences and lacked quality scores, the filtering could not match the filtering applied to full-length reads. Sequences were annotated with PyIR, a Python wrapper for IgBLAST v1.9, using IMGT germline references to assign V/J genes and CDR3. Reads were filtered out if the reads had weak V/J assignments (E-value above 1e-6), no CDR3, stop codons, out-of-frame junctions, or ambiguous translated residues. V3J clonotypes were defined by identical inferred V gene, J gene, and CDR3 amino acid sequence. To compute the percentage overlap between repertoires, the number of shared unique clonotypes was divided by the size of the smaller repertoire. Richness of each repertoire was evaluated using RTK rarefaction, the Chao1 estimator, and Recon v2.1 estimates of unobserved clonotypes. Generation probabilities for all TCRbeta clonotypes obtained by the gDNA method from a few donors were computed using OLGA. In its TCRdb copy, this immuneACCESS table keeps in-frame sequences only and misses some clones. Where compared with another copy, unresolved V genes explain less than half of these, and the others have no known cause. The V and J calls and clone size were taken over from that table, and D and trimming were inferred from the DNA. This sample has about 1 million clones in its table, and 70% to 80% of those were observed once. The leading ten clones occupy more than 0.45% of the sample.

Its CDR3 holds 12 amino acids, cysteine through phenylalanine. The retained sequence is limited to the CDR3, 36 bases, with the frame set at the first base. From the germline V gene, CDR1 is MDHEN and CDR2 is SYDVKM. Relative to germline, V is 2 bases shorter and J is 6 bases shorter, with 7 bases between their ends. Concerning this clone: Its target antigen remains unknown. Qualities for individual bases were not recorded, and no much larger clone is one base off.

General conclusions and limits of the study: Larger estimated clonotype richness was generally found for naive subsets than for memory subsets. Compared with non-shared clonotypes, the clonotypes found in all four sorted-subset donors had higher generation probabilities. Even with the large sequencing depth, rarefaction of the sorted-subset datasets indicated that sequencing was incomplete. Sampling was limited to blood, and TCR repertoires in tissue likely differ from TCR repertoires in blood. Based on pairwise subsampling, the degree of clonotype sharing among donors was expected to be affected by sequencing depth. Approximately 5% of naive CD4, 3.5% of naive CD8, about 2.4% of memory CD4, and about 0.4% of memory CD8 clonotypes were shared across four donors. Because the study included only a small number of donors, the genetic and exposure-history diversity represented was limited.

The sequence is built from TRBV28 and TRBJ1-2; confidence is insufficient to name the D gene. The TCR was taken from a man aged 18 to 30 in good health. Some clones in this sample may be carry-over from other donors' samples. The sequencing input was memory CD4+ T cells from PBMCs. The cell subset or site label corresponds to: CD45RA-negative fraction. The CDR3 protein is CASSLQANGYTF. The base sequence is TGTGCCAGCAGTTTACAGGCAAATGGCTACACCTTC.